The present T cell receptor (beta chain) was sequenced within a study of OX40 agonist ivuxolimab in advanced cancers. Across the whole study: There were three patients with partial responses, one having hepatocellular carcinoma and two cutaneous melanoma.

Germline V lookup: CDR1 WNHNN, CDR2 SYGVQD (reference sequence). Trimming took 6 bases from V and 3 from J, leaving 11 bases between them. The length of the CDR3 is 13 residues. Here immunoSEQ multiplex PCR was the method, and the copy in TCRdb shows in-frame clones only, minus some. The repertoire holds about 150,000 clones, around 94% seen once, with about 0.31% in the top ten. Study results and caveats: Expanded clones were, on average, more numerous in CD8+ T cells than in CD4+.

Turning to this clone: No antigen is known for it.

This chain connects TRBV10-1 to TRBJ1-1; no reliable D call. Material: CD4+ or CD8+ T cells sorted from blood, obtained in a trial of the OX40 agonist ivuxolimab. The TCR was taken from an adult with an advanced solid tumor such as melanoma, head and neck, liver or kidney cancer. The CDR3 loop reads CASSRGRDTEAFF. CDR3 nucleotide sequence: TGCGCCAGCAGCCGAGGGAGGGACACTGAAGCTTTCTTT.